This record covers a single T cell receptor (beta chain). CDR3 size: 14 residues. V lost 5 bases, J lost 9 bases, and 6 bases stayed unmatched. It was with random hexamers that roughly 0.5 to 1 ug RNA was reverse transcribed. Amplification of TCR beta CDR3 across 54 Vbeta and 13 Jbeta was performed with immunoSEQ multiplex PCR. TCRdb reanalysed the immunoSEQ multiplex PCR reads using MiXCR and keeps one entry per CDR3 protein. The data hold around 190,000 distinct CDR3 sequences, with 90% to 95% observed a single time. The data are from a study of CD8 T cells in Susac syndrome. CD8+ and CD4+ blood T cells underwent TCR beta sequencing.

The material sequenced was CD4+ T cells from PBMCs. The J gene is TRBJ2-7, the V gene TRBV12-3 or TRBV12-4; 14 bases match TRBD2. This sequence was found in a human donor in good health. This CDR3 reads CASSAGTSGSRQYV. CDR3 coding DNA: TGTGCCAGCAGTGCCGGGACTAGCGGGAGCCGGCAGTACGTC.